These 2 T cell receptor beta chains share one sample of origin, sequenced in a study of T-cell reconstitution after alpha-beta-depleted transplantation in children. As it was prepared, the TCRbeta library received unique molecular identifiers. TCRdb re-called the PCR reads through MiXCR, storing one row per CDR3 protein. The sample contains about 91,000 distinct CDR3 sequences, 8% to 9% of which appear only once. Material: PBMCs from the stem cell graft donor, obtained from the stem cell graft. All receptors derive from a human donor who donated a stem cell graft to a child with congenital amegakaryocytic thrombocytopenia.

A few counts support this clonotype. The rearrangement joins TRBV5-1 to TRBJ1-4; 7 bases fit TRBD1. CDR3 length: 15 amino acids. Germline CDR1 is SGHRS and CDR2 is YFSETQ. Germline trimming cut 3 bases from V and 4 bases from J; bases unmatched to any gene: 6. The CDR3 loop reads CASSSTGTVNEKLFF. The DNA of the CDR3 is TGCGCCAGCAGCTCTACCGGGACAGTTAATGAAAAACTGTTTTTT.

This clonotype showed up many times. This chain links TRBV20-1 with TRBJ2-7, with 7 bases fitting TRBD2. The CDR3 is 15 amino acids. Germline-derived CDR1 and CDR2 are DFQATT and SNEGSKA (reference sequence). V gave up 4 bases and J gave up 3 bases; unmatched junction bases: 12. DNA for the CDR3: TGCAGTGCTACGAACGCCGGGACTACACTCTACGAGCAGTACTTC. Translation gives CSATNAGTTLYEQYF.